This TCR beta chain came from a study of blood T cells in healthy people across ages. Germline CDR1 reads LGHNA; CDR2 reads YSLEER. The ends were cut back, 1 base at V and 0 bases at J, with 16 bases in the middle. The CDR3 sequence is 18 residues long. Together with a sample-barcoded 5' primer, a J-beta primer mix was included in a second PCR lasting roughly 6 to 12 cycles. TCRdb passed the 5' RACE reads through MiXCR, listing each CDR3 protein once. The sample includes 850,000 to 1,100,000 distinct CDR3 sequences, about two fifths of them seen just once. This clonotype showed up just a few times. Sequencing was done on a sample of blood. This sequence originates from a man between 18 and 35 years old in good health. This chain uses TRBV4-3 with TRBJ2-1; the D gene is possibly TRBD2 (6 bases). CDR3 DNA sequence: TGCGCCAGCAGCCAAGTCTCTGGTGGGGGGAGCTCCTACAATGAGCAGTTCTTC. Protein sequence: CASSQVSGGGSSYNEQFF.